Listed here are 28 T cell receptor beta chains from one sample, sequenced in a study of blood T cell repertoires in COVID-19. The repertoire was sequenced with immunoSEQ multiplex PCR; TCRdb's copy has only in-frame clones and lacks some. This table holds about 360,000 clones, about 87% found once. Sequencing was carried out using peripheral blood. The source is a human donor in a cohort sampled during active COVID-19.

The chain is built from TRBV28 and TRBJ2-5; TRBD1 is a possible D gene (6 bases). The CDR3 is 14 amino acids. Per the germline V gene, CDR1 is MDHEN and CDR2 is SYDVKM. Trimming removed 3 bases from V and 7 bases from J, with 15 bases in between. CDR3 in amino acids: CASSLPQGWGTQYF. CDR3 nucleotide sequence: TGTGCCAGCAGTTTGCCACAGGGATGGGGGACCCAGTACTTC.

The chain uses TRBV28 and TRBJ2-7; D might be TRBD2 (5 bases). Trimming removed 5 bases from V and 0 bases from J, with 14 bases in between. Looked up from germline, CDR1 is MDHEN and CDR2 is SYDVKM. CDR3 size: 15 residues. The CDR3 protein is CASSPRGAHSYEQYF. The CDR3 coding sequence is TGTGCCAGCAGTCCCCGGGGTGCCCACTCCTACGAGCAGTACTTC.

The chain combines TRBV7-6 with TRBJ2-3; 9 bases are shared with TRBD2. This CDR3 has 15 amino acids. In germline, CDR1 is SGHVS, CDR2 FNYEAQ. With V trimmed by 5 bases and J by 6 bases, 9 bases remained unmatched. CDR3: CASSPPSGRLDTQYF. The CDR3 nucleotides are TGTGCCAGCAGCCCGCCCAGCGGGAGGCTCGATACGCAGTATTTT.

CDR3 DNA: TGTGCCACCAGTGAAGGCCGAGCGGGAGGGGCCTACGAGCAGTACTTC. It is translated as CATSEGRAGGAYEQYF. The chain has TRBV24-1 and TRBJ2-7; the match to TRBD2 covers 10 bases. There are 16 residues in the CDR3. Germline lookup yields CDR1 KGHDR and CDR2 SFDVKD. V lost 4 bases, J lost 2 bases, and 7 bases stayed unmatched.

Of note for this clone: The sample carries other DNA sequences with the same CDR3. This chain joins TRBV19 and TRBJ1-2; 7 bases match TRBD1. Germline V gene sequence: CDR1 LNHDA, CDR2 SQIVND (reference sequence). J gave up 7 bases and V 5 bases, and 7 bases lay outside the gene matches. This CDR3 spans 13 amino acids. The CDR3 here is CASSPPDRAGYTF. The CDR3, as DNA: TGTGCCAGTAGTCCACCCGACAGGGCTGGCTACACCTTC.

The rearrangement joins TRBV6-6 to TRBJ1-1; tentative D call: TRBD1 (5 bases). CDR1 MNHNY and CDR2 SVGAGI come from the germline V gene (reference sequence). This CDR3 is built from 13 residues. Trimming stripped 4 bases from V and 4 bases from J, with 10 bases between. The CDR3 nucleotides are TGTGCCAGCAGTTCCAGGGAGGGCACTGAAGCTTTCTTT. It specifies CASSSREGTEAFF.

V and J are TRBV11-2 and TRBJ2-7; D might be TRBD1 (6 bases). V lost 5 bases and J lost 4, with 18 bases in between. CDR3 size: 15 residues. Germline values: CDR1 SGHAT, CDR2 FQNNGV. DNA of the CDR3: TGTGCCAGCAGCCTCAGAACAGGGCGCACGTACGAGCAGTACTTC. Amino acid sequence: CASSLRTGRTYEQYF.

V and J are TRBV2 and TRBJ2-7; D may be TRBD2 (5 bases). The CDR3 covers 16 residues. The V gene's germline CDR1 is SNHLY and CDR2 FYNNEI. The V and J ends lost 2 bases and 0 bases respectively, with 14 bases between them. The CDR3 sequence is CASSERTGVTSYEQYF. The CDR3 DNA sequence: TGTGCCAGCAGTGAACGTACCGGGGTGACCTCCTACGAGCAGTACTTC.

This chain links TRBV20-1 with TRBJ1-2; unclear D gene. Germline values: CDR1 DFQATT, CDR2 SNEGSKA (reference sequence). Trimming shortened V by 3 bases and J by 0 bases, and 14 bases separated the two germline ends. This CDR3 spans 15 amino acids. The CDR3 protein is CSASLADFPNYGYTF. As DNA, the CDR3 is TGCAGTGCTAGTCTGGCAGACTTTCCTAACTATGGCTACACCTTC.

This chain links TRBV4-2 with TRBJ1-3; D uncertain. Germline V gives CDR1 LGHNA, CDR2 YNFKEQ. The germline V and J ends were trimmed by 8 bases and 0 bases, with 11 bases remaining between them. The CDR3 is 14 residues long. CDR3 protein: CASGEGHSGNTIYF. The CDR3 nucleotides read TGTGCCAGCGGGGAGGGTCACTCTGGAAACACCATATATTTT.

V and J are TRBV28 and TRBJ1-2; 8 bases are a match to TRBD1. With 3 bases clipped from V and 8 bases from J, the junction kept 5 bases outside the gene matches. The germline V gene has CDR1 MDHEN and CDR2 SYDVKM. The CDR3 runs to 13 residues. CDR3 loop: CASSLTGVKGYTF. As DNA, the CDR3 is TGTGCCAGCAGTTTGACAGGGGTGAAAGGCTACACCTTC.

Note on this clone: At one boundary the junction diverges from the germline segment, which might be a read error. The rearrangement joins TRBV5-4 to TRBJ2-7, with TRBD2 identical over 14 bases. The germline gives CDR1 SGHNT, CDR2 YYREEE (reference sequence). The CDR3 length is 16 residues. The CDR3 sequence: CASSPTGLAGATPPDF. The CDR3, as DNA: TGTGCCAGCAGCCCCACGGGACTAGCGGGGGCCACCCCCCCGGACTTC. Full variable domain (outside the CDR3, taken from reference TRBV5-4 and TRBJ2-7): ETGVTQSPTHLIKTRGQQVTLRCSSQSGHNTVSWYQQALGQGPQFIFQYYREEENGRGNFPPRFSGLQFPNYSSELNVNALELDDSALYLCASSPTGLAGATPPDFGPGTRLTVT.

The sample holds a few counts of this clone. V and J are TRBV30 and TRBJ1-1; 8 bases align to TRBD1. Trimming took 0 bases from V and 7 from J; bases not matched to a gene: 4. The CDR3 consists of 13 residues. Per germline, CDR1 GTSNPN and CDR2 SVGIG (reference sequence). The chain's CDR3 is CAWSVGQGGEAFF. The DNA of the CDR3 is TGTGCCTGGAGTGTAGGACAGGGTGGTGAAGCTTTCTTT.

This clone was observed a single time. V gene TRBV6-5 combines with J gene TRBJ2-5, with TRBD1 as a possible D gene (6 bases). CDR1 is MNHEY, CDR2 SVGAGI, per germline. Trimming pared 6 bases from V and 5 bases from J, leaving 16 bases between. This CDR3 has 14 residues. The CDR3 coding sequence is TGTGCCAGCAGCCATACAGGGTCCGGGGAGACCCAGTACTTC. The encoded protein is CASSHTGSGETQYF.

CDR3 DNA sequence: TGTGCCAGCAGCCCCGGGACTAGCGGGCCGGGCCGCACAGATACGCAGTATTTT. Residues: CASSPGTSGPGRTDTQYF. V gene TRBV27 combines with J gene TRBJ2-3, with TRBD2 identical over 12 bases. The ends lost 6 bases at V and 1 base at J; junction bases unmatched: 11. This CDR3 has 18 residues. Germline loops: CDR1 MNHEY, CDR2 SMNVEV (reference sequence).

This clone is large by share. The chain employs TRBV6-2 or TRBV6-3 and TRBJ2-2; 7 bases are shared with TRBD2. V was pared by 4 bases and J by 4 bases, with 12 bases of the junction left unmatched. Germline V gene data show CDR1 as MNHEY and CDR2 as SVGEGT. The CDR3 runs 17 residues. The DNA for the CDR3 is TGTGCCAGCAGTTCTAAGACTAGCTTATTTGTCACCGGGGAGCTGTTTTTT. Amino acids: CASSSKTSLFVTGELFF.

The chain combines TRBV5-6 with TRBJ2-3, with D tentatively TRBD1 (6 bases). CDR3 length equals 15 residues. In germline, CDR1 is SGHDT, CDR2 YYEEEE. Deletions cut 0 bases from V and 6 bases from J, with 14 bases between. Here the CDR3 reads CASSLGGQGLDTQYF. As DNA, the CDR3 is TGTGCCAGCAGCTTGGGGGGGCAGGGATTGGATACGCAGTATTTT. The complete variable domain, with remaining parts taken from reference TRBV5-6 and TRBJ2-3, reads DAGVTQSPTHLIKTRGQQVTLRCSPKSGHDTVSWYQQALGQGPQFIFQYYEEEERQRGNFPDRFSGHQFPNYSSELNVNALLLGDSALYLCASSLGGQGLDTQYFGPGTRLTVL.

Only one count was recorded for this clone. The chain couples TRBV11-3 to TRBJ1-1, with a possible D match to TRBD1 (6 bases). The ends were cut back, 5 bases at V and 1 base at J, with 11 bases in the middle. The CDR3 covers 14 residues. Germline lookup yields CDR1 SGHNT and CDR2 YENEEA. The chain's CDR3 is CASSLRGSNTEAFF. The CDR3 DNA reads TGTGCCAGCAGCCTTAGGGGGTCGAACACTGAAGCTTTCTTT.

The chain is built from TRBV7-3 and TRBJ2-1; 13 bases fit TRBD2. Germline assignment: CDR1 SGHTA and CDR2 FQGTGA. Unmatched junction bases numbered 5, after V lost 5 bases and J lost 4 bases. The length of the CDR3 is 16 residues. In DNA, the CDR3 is TGTGCCAGCAGCCCGGCGGGACTAGCGGGATACAATGAGCAGTTCTTC. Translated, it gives CASSPAGLAGYNEQFF.

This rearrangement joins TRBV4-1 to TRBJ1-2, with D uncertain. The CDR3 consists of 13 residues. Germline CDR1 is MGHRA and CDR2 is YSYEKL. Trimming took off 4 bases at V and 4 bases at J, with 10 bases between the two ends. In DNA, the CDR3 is TGCGCCAGCAGCCCCTCAGGTACCTATGGCTACACCTTC. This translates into CASSPSGTYGYTF.

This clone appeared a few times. CDR3 region: CASSLELSGYTGELFF. The CDR3 coding sequence is TGCGCCAGCAGCTTGGAGCTTAGCGGTTACACCGGGGAGCTGTTTTTT. This chain joins TRBV5-1 and TRBJ2-2; D possibly corresponds to TRBD2 (6 bases). Deletions cut 0 bases from V and 3 bases from J, with 12 bases between. This CDR3 is 16 amino acids long. Germline V gene data show CDR1 as SGHRS and CDR2 as YFSETQ. Supplemented by reference TRBV5-1 and TRBJ2-2, the full variable domain reads KAGVTQTPRYLIKTRGQQVTLSCSPISGHRSVSWYQQTPGQGLQFLFEYFSETQRNKGNFPGRFSGRQFSNSRSEMNVSTLELGDSALYLCASSLELSGYTGELFFGEGSRLTVL.

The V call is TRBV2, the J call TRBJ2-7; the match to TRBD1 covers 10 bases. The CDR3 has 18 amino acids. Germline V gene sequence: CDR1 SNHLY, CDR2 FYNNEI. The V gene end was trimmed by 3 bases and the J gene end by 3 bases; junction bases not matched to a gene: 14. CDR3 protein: CASSEPPDRGRMGYEQYF. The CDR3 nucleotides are TGTGCCAGCAGTGAGCCTCCAGACAGGGGGCGAATGGGCTACGAGCAGTACTTC.

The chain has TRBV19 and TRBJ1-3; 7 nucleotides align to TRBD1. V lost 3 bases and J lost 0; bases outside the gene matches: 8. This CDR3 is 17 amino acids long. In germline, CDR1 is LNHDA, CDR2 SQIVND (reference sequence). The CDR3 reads CASSIRDRPTSGNTIYF. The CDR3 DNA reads TGTGCCAGTAGTATTCGGGACAGACCAACCTCTGGAAACACCATATATTTT.

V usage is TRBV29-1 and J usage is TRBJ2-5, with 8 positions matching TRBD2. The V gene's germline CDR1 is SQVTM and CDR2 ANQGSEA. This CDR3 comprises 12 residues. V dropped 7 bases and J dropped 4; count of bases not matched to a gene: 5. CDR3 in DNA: TGCAGCGCAACGGGGGGGCCAGAGACCCAGTACTTC. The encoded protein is CSATGGPETQYF. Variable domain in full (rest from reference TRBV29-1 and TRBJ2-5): SAVISQKPSRDICQRGTSLTIQCQVDSQVTMMFWYRQQPGQSLTLIATANQGSEATYESGFVIDKFPISRPNLTFSTLTVSNMSPEDSSIYLCSATGGPETQYFGPGTRLLVL.

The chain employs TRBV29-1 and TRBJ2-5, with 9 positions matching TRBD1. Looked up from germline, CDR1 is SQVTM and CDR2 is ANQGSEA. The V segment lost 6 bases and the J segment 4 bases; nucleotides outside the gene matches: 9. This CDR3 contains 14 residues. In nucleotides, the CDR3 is TGCAGCGTCACGGTCTGGACAGGGGTAGAGACCCAGTACTTC. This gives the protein CSVTVWTGVETQYF.

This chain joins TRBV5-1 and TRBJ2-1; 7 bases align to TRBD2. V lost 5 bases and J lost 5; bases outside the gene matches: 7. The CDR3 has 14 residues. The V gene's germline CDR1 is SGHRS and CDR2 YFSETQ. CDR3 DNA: TGCGCCAGCAGTTGGGGAGGGAAAAACAATGAGCAGTTCTTC. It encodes CASSWGGKNNEQFF.

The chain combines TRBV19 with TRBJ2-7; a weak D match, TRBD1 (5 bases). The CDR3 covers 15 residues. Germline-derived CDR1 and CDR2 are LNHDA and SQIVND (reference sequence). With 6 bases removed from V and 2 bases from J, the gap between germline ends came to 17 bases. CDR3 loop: CASRAQQDTAYEQYF. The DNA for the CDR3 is TGTGCCAGTAGGGCCCAACAGGACACAGCCTACGAGCAGTACTTC.

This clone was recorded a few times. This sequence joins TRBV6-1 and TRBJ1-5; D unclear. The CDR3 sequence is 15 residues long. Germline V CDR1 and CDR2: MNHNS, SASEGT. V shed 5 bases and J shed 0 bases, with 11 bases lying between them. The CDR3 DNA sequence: TGTGCCAGCAGTACCTGGGAGTATAGCAATCAGCCCCAGCATTTT. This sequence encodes CASSTWEYSNQPQHF.